The text below deals with one TCR beta chain. This clonotype came up many times. Its antigen is still unknown. The sample holds no much larger clone one base away, and base qualities are not on file. This sample is part of a study of T-cell reconstitution after alpha-beta-depleted transplantation in children listed by TCRdb under 2016. For context, the study as a whole: T-cell immune reconstitution after TCRalphabeta/CD19-depleted allogeneic hematopoietic cell transplantation in children was quantitatively tracked in the study by means of TCR repertoire profiling. Overall study results and their limits: In some patients, high TCRbeta diversity at day 60 was attributed to recipient T cells and intrathymic progenitors that had survived conditioning. About two months after transplant, the apparently early recovery of alphabetaT-cell counts reportedly depended on just several hundred clones that had expanded rapidly and came from non-depleted graft cells. The frequencies of hyperexpanded clones fell over the following months, and after one year, T-cell counts and TCRbeta diversity were mostly attributed to newly produced T cells.

This specimen's treatment or condition label, per the study, means: allogeneic hematopoietic cell transplantation with graft depleted of TCRalphabeta T cells and CD19 B cells. Transplant recipients were children who received TCRalphabeta/CD19-depleted allogeneic hematopoietic cell grafts. Library prep was done by PCR. The sequencer was an Illumina HiSeq 2500. TCR library preparation used molecular barcoding, with unique molecular identifiers applied to normalize quantification of the TCRbeta repertoire. The public sequencing data were trimmed at Q25 with fastp and processed into clonotypes with MiXCR by TCRdb, which kept only in-frame beta chains. Identical CDR3 proteins give one entry, which carries the most common genes and DNA. The sample table lists 280,000 or so distinct CDR3 sequences, 11% of them with a count of one. The ten largest account for 23% of the sample. According to the germline V gene, CDR1 reads SGHVS and CDR2 reads FQNEAQ. Trimming costs V 4 bases and J 8 bases, and their ends lie 11 bases apart. The CDR3 holds 13 amino acids from the cysteine to the phenylalanine. The kept DNA is CDR3 alone, 39 bases in frame from the first base.

This receptor chain uses TRBV7-8 and TRBJ2-2, with no confidently assigned D gene. This TCR was sampled from a male patient aged 2 to 10 who had a stem cell transplant for chronic granulomatous disease, so the T cells may come from the graft donor. Sequences were derived from peripheral blood, sampled 180 days after TCRalphabeta/CD19-depleted stem cell transplant. This receptor has the CDR3 CASSYYQKGELFF. In nucleotide form, the sequence is TGTGCCAGCAGCTATTATCAGAAGGGGGAGCTGTTTTTT.